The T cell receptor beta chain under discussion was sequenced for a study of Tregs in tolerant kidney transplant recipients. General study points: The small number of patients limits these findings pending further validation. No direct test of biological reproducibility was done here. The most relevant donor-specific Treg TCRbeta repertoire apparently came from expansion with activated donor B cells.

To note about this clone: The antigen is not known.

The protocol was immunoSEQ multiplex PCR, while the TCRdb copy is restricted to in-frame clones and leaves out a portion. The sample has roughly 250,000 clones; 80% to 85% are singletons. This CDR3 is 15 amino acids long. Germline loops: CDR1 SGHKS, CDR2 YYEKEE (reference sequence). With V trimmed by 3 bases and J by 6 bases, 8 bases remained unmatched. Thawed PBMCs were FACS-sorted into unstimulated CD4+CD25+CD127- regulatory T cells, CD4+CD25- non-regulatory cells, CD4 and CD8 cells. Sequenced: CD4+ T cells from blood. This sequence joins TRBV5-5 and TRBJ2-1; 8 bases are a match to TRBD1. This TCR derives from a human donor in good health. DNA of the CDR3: TGTGCCAGCAGCTCGACAGGGGCCCGTCCCAATGAGCAGTTCTTC. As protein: CASSSTGARPNEQFF.